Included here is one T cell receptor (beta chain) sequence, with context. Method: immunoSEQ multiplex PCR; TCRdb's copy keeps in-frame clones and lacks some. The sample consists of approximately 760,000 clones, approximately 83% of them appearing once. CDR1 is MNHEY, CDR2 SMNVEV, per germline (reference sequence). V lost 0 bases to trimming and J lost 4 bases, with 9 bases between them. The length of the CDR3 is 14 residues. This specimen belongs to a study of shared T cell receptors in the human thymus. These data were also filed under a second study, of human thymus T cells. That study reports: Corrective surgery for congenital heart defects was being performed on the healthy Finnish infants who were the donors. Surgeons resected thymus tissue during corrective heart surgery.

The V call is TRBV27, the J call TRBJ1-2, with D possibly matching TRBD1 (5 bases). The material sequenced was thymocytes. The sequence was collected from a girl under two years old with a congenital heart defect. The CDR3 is CASSLSREGYGYTF. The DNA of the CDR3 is TGTGCCAGCAGTTTATCCAGGGAGGGCTATGGCTACACCTTC.